This entry lists 30 T cell receptor beta chains sequenced from one sample in a study of blood T cells in healthy people across ages. Together with a sample-barcoded 5' primer, a J-beta primer mix was included in a second PCR lasting about 6 to 11 cycles. TCRdb ran MiXCR on the 5' RACE reads and lists one entry per CDR3 protein. The repertoire holds just over 1 million distinct CDR3 sequences, with over 35% as singletons. Sequenced: blood. The receptors were gathered from a woman aged 55-70 years in good health.

A few counts support this clonotype. The V call is TRBV28, the J call TRBJ2-3; 13 bases map to TRBD2. Per the germline V gene, CDR1 is MDHEN and CDR2 is SYDVKM. V was clipped by 0 bases and J by 4 bases; unmatched bases: 4. The CDR3 is made up of 17 amino acids. For the CDR3, the DNA is TGTGCCAGCAGTTTATGGGGACTAGCGGGAATCGCAGATACGCAGTATTTT. This sequence encodes CASSLWGLAGIADTQYF.

The chain has TRBV29-1 and TRBJ2-5; D unclear. CDR1 and CDR2 (germline): SQVTM, ANQGSEA. This CDR3 region has 14 residues. The V end was cut by 1 base, the J end by 2 bases, with 11 bases between. The CDR3 DNA follows: TGCAGCGTTGAAGGTCCCGGGCAGCAAGAGACCCAGTACTTC. This encodes CSVEGPGQQETQYF.

The sample holds many counts of this clonotype. V gene TRBV5-1 combines with J gene TRBJ1-1, with D uncertain. V was pared by 0 bases and J by 11 bases, with 23 bases between. The CDR3 has 16 amino acids. Germline lookup yields CDR1 SGHRS and CDR2 YFSETQ. The CDR3 DNA follows: TGCGCCAGCAGCTTGGATAGCGGCAGTTTGTCGAGGCGCGCTTTCTTT. Protein sequence: CASSLDSGSLSRRAFF.

The chain uses TRBV25-1 and TRBJ1-4; 9 bases agree with TRBD1. V lost 5 bases, J lost 7 bases, and 8 bases stayed unmatched. Germline V CDR1 and CDR2: MGHDK, SYGVNS. This CDR3 region has 15 residues. CDR3 nucleotides: TGTGCCAGCAGTCCGGGACAGGGACTAGGTGAAAAACTGTTTTTT. Residues: CASSPGQGLGEKLFF.

The gene calls are TRBV24-1 and TRBJ2-1; no firm D call. Germline CDR1 KGHDR, CDR2 SFDVKD. The V gene lost 2 bases and the J gene lost 10 bases, with 8 bases spanning the gap. The length of the CDR3 is 12 residues. CDR3: CATSDSTAEQFF. The DNA of the CDR3 is TGTGCCACCAGTGATTCTACGGCGGAGCAGTTCTTC.

This clonotype has a count of ten or more. The chain employs TRBV9 and TRBJ2-7; 12 nucleotides line up with TRBD2. Losses at the gene ends were 4 bases for V and 5 bases for J; bases not matched to a gene: 4. The germline gives CDR1 SGDLS, CDR2 YYNGEE. This CDR3 contains 14 residues. CDR3 nucleotide sequence: TGTGCCAGCAGCCCTTGGACTAGCGGGAACGAGCAGTACTTC. Encoded protein: CASSPWTSGNEQYF.

This sequence joins TRBV7-9 and TRBJ2-3; D might be TRBD2 (6 bases). This CDR3 spans 13 amino acids. Germline CDR1 reads SEHNR; CDR2 reads FQNEAQ (reference sequence). V lost 3 bases to trimming and J lost 7 bases, with 11 bases between them. The CDR3 loop reads CASSLSTSNTQYF. The CDR3 nucleotides read TGTGCCAGCAGCTTGTCTACTAGCAATACGCAGTATTTT. Based on the CDR3 plus reference TRBV7-9 and TRBJ2-3, the full variable domain is DTGVSQNPRHKITKRGQNVTFRCDPISEHNRLYWYRQTLGQGPEFLTYFQNEAQLEKSRLLSDRFSAERPKGSFSTLEIQRTEQGDSAMYLCASSLSTSNTQYFGPGTRLTVL.

The chain couples TRBV7-9 to TRBJ2-6, with D unclear. The CDR3 loop spans 14 amino acids. V lost 4 bases and J 0 bases, leaving 4 bases between the germline ends. CDR1 is SEHNR and CDR2 is FQNEAQ in the germline V gene (reference sequence). The CDR3 region has the DNA TGTGCCAGCAGCTCAAACTCTGGGGCCAACGTCCTGACTTTC. It yields the protein CASSSNSGANVLTF.

The chain recombines TRBV6-4 with TRBJ2-7, with a weak D call TRBD2 (6 bases). The CDR3 extends over 14 amino acids. Per germline, CDR1 MRHNA and CDR2 SNTAGT. V was pared by 6 bases and J by 2 bases, with 14 bases between. CDR3 coding DNA: TGTGCCAGCAGACTAGCCCGTACCACCTACGAGCAGTACTTC. Translation gives CASRLARTTYEQYF.

The chain carries TRBV27 and TRBJ1-5; D not certain. Germline lookup yields CDR1 MNHEY and CDR2 SMNVEV (reference sequence). The CDR3 covers 12 residues. The ends were cut back, 6 bases at V and 5 bases at J, with 8 bases in the middle. The CDR3 loop is CASRTWDQPQHF. As DNA, the CDR3 is TGTGCCAGCAGGACCTGGGATCAGCCCCAGCATTTT.

The rearrangement uses TRBV14 and TRBJ2-1, with D possibly matching TRBD1 (5 bases). The germline CDR1 and CDR2 sequences are SGHDN and FVKESK. Trimming took 0 bases from V and 7 from J, leaving 13 bases between them. The CDR3 contains 15 residues. The CDR3 protein is CASSQENHRSNEQFF. The CDR3 nucleotides are TGTGCCAGCAGCCAAGAGAACCACAGGTCGAATGAGCAGTTCTTC.

This chain links TRBV5-8 with TRBJ2-5, with TRBD2 matching 8 bases. After removal of 4 bases from V and 11 bases from J, the junction contained 13 bases not matched to a gene. CDR3 length: 14 amino acids. CDR1 and CDR2 (germline): SGHTS, YDEGEE. DNA for the CDR3: TGTGCCAGCAGCACCGGGACTAGTATCAATGAGCAGTACTTC. Translated: CASSTGTSINEQYF.

The table lists this clonotype with a few counts. The chain recombines TRBV6-5 with TRBJ2-7, with a tentative D call TRBD1 (5 bases). With 6 bases removed from V and 0 bases from J, the gap between germline ends came to 12 bases. The CDR3 is 14 residues long. Germline V gene sequence: CDR1 MNHEY, CDR2 SVGAGI. The CDR3 nucleotides read TGTGCCAGCAGACGACAGACCAGCTCCTACGAGCAGTACTTC. Translated, it gives CASRRQTSSYEQYF.

The genes are TRBV12-3 or TRBV12-4 and TRBJ2-2; TRBD1 matches 8 bases. V shed 5 bases and J 1 base; nucleotides not matched to a gene: 3. The CDR3 runs to 15 residues. In DNA, the CDR3 is TGTGCCAGCAGTAAAGGGACAGGGAACACCGGGGAGCTGTTTTTT. Residues: CASSKGTGNTGELFF.

This clonotype was seen a single time. A much bigger clone sits one base away, suggesting this may be a read error. As DNA, the CDR3 is TGTGCCATCGCGACCTCCTTTCGACAGCAGTACTTC. Translating it yields CAIATSFRQQYF. The chain combines TRBV10-3 with TRBJ2-7; D is uncertain. The germline CDR1 and CDR2 sequences are ENHRY and SYGVKD. The CDR3 extends over 12 amino acids. V dropped 8 bases and J dropped 8 bases, with 16 bases sitting between them.

The chain links TRBV11-2 to TRBJ1-2, with 7 bases identical to TRBD1. Trimming took 1 base from V and 2 from J; bases not matched to a gene: 7. Germline lookup yields CDR1 SGHAT and CDR2 FQNNGV. This CDR3 contains 16 residues. The CDR3 region is CASSLAPGTANYGYTF. CDR3 nucleotides: TGTGCCAGCAGCTTAGCTCCCGGGACAGCCAACTATGGCTACACCTTC.

The CDR3 sequence: CASSPGLAGGGRQSEQFF. The CDR3 DNA sequence: TGTGCCAGCAGCCCGGGACTAGCGGGAGGAGGCAGGCAGTCTGAGCAGTTCTTC. The V and J genes are TRBV11-2 and TRBJ2-1, with TRBD2 matching 15 bases. The CDR3 is 18 amino acids. V lost 5 bases, J lost 9 bases, and 14 bases stayed unmatched. Germline V gene data show CDR1 as SGHAT and CDR2 as FQNNGV.

The chain is built from TRBV20-1 and TRBJ2-1; D may be TRBD2 (6 bases). CDR1 is DFQATT and CDR2 is SNEGSKA in the germline V gene (reference sequence). Trimming removed 3 bases from V and 5 bases from J, with 17 bases in between. The CDR3 runs to 15 residues. The CDR3 sequence is CSASGMARGDNEQFF. The CDR3 bases are TGCAGTGCTAGCGGGATGGCTCGCGGGGACAATGAGCAGTTCTTC.

V and J are TRBV29-1 and TRBJ2-1; 7 positions agree with TRBD1. With V trimmed by 5 bases and J by 3 bases, 7 bases remained unmatched. This CDR3 spans 14 amino acids. Germline-derived CDR1 and CDR2 are SQVTM and ANQGSEA. The CDR3, as DNA: TGCAGCGTTTTGCTGACAGGGTACTACAATGAGCAGTTCTTC. Amino acid sequence: CSVLLTGYYNEQFF.

The chain carries TRBV11-3 and TRBJ2-7, with D perhaps assigned TRBD1 or TRBD2 (5 bases each). Germline CDR1 reads SGHNT; CDR2 reads YENEEA. The CDR3 runs to 14 residues. The V gene lost 5 bases and the J gene lost 3 bases, with 14 bases spanning the gap. Here the CDR3 reads CASSQGVWGYEQYF. The CDR3 nucleotides read TGTGCCAGCAGCCAGGGAGTCTGGGGCTACGAGCAGTACTTC.

This clonotype was counted many times. The CDR3 DNA reads as TGCAGCGTTGGGCTACCCCTCAATGAGCAGTTCTTC. As protein: CSVGLPLNEQFF. The chain is built from TRBV29-1 and TRBJ2-1; D remains unclear. The CDR3 is 12 residues long. Between the trimmed V and J ends, which lost 4 bases and 6 bases, there was a span of 10 bases. Germline CDR1 is SQVTM and CDR2 is ANQGSEA.

This chain joins TRBV19 and TRBJ2-1; tentative D call: TRBD1 (6 bases). This CDR3 comprises 13 residues. The germline gives CDR1 LNHDA, CDR2 SQIVND (reference sequence). Deletions cut 2 bases from V and 9 bases from J, with 11 bases between. DNA of the CDR3: TGTGCCAGTAGTATACGGGACATAGGTGAGCAGTTCTTC. Protein product: CASSIRDIGEQFF.

Ten or more counts support this clonotype. V usage is TRBV7-6 and J usage is TRBJ2-4; D is unresolved. The DNA end is a closer match to TRBJ2-7, so the J assignment may be wrong. CDR1 and CDR2 (germline): SGHVS, FNYEAQ. The CDR3 runs to 13 residues. In DNA, the CDR3 is TGTGCCAGCAGCTTATTTGGAAGCTACGAGCAGTACTTC. Its translation: CASSLFGSYEQYF.

This clonotype showed up just a few times. The rearrangement uses TRBV2 and TRBJ1-2; TRBD1 matches 8 bases. The CDR3 sequence is 15 residues long. Germline lookup yields CDR1 SNHLY and CDR2 FYNNEI. After removal of 8 bases from V and 0 bases from J, the junction contained 8 bases not matched to a gene. CDR3 in DNA: TGTGCCAGCCCCCGGACAGGGCAAGCTAACTATGGCTACACCTTC. It codes for CASPRTGQANYGYTF.

This clonotype was counted a few times. This chain connects TRBV7-2 to TRBJ2-3, with D unresolved. The CDR3 covers 15 residues. CDR1 and CDR2 (germline): SGHTA, FQGNSA. With 3 bases removed from V and 4 bases from J, the gap between germline ends came to 14 bases. The CDR3 bases are TGTGCCAGCAGCTTGAGCTTGTTGTATGCAGATACGCAGTATTTT. Translation gives CASSLSLLYADTQYF.

V and J are TRBV4-2 and TRBJ2-3; 8 positions agree with TRBD2. Germline V gene lookup returns CDR1 LGHNA and CDR2 YNFKEQ. The ends lost 3 bases at V and 0 bases at J; junction bases unmatched: 5. CDR3 length equals 16 residues. This CDR3 reads CASSHVSGSSTDTQYF. CDR3 bases: TGTGCCAGCAGCCACGTGAGCGGGAGCAGCACAGATACGCAGTATTTT.

Worth noting for this clonotype: A junction end diverges from the germline sequence, so it may reflect a read error. The chain is built from TRBV7-3 and TRBJ2-1; 8 bases agree with TRBD2. Germline V CDR1 and CDR2: SGHTA, FQGTGA. The CDR3 loop spans 14 amino acids. The CDR3 here is CASSRSGSYKEQFF. The CDR3 region has the DNA TGTGCCAGCAGCCGAAGCGGGAGTTACAAGGAGCAGTTCTTC. The entire variable domain, with the rest obtained from reference TRBV7-3 and TRBJ2-1, is as follows: GAGVSQTPSNKVTEKGKYVELRCDPISGHTALYWYRQSLGQGPEFLIYFQGTGAADDSGLPNDRFFAVRPEGSVSTLKIQRTERGDSAVYLCASSRSGSYKEQFFGPGTRLTVL.

This clonotype was picked up a small number of times. The CDR3 spells CASNHRTHEQYF. The CDR3 DNA reads TGCGCCAGCAACCACCGCACGCACGAGCAGTACTTC. The chain joins TRBV5-1 to TRBJ2-7; D unclear. V shed 6 bases and J shed 5 bases, with 12 bases lying between them. The CDR3 has 12 amino acids. Per the germline V gene, CDR1 is SGHRS and CDR2 is YFSETQ. Filled out from reference TRBV5-1 and TRBJ2-7, the complete variable domain reads KAGVTQTPRYLIKTRGQQVTLSCSPISGHRSVSWYQQTPGQGLQFLFEYFSETQRNKGNFPGRFSGRQFSNSRSEMNVSTLELGDSALYLCASNHRTHEQYFGPGTRLTVT.

With respect to this clonotype: Relative to the germline gene, one junction end is altered; a read error may explain this. The chain combines TRBV29-1 with TRBJ2-5, with 9 nucleotides matching TRBD2. The J call may be mistaken, given a closer DNA end match to TRBJ2-7. The CDR3 consists of 21 residues. Germline assignment: CDR1 SQVTM and CDR2 ANQGSEA. For the CDR3, the DNA is TGCAGCGTTAAAGATCCCTACCCGGGACAGAAAAATAGCGGGAGTTTCGACGAGCAGTACTTC. Translation: CSVKDPYPGQKNSGSFDEQYF.

The chain joins TRBV20-1 to TRBJ2-3; a possible D gene is TRBD1 (6 bases). This CDR3 is built from 14 residues. Per germline, CDR1 DFQATT and CDR2 SNEGSKA (reference sequence). The V end lost 5 bases, the J end lost 0 bases, and 12 bases lay between the germline ends. CDR3 sequence (DNA): TGCAGTGCTTGGGACAAATCTAGCACAGATACGCAGTATTTT. Its protein product is CSAWDKSSTDTQYF.